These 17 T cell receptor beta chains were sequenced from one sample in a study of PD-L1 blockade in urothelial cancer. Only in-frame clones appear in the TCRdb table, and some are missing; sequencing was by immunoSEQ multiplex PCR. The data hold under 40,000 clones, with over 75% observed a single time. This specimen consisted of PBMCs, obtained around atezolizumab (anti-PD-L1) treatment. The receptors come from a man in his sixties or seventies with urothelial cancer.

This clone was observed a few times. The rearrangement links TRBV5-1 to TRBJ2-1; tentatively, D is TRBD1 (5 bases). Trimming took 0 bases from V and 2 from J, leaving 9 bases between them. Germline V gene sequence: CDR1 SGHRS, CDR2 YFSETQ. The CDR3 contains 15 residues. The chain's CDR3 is CASSLGQGTYNEQFF. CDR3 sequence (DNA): TGCGCCAGCAGCTTGGGTCAGGGAACCTACAATGAGCAGTTCTTC.

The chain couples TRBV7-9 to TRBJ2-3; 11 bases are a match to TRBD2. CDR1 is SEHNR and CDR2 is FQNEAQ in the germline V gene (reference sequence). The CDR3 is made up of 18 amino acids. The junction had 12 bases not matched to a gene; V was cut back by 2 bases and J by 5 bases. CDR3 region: CASSLRALAGVGGDTQYF. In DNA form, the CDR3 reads TGTGCCAGCAGCTTACGGGCACTAGCGGGAGTCGGCGGAGATACGCAGTATTTT.

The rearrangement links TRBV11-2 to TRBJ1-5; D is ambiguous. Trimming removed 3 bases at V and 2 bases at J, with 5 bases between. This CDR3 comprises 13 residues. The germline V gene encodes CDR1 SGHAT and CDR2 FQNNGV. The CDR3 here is CASSFQGNQPQHF. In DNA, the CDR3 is TGTGCCAGCAGCTTCCAGGGCAATCAGCCCCAGCATTTT.

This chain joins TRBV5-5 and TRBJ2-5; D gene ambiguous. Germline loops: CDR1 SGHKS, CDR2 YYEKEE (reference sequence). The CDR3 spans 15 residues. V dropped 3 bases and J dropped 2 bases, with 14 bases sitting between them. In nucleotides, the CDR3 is TGTGCCAGCAGCTCGGGTTTTTCGCCGCAAGAGACCCAGTACTTC. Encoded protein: CASSSGFSPQETQYF. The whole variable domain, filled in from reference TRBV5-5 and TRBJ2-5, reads DAGVTQSPTHLIKTRGQQVTLRCSPISGHKSVSWYQQVLGQGPQFIFQYYEKEERGRGNFPDRFSARQFPNYSSELNVNALLLGDSALYLCASSSGFSPQETQYFGPGTRLLVL.

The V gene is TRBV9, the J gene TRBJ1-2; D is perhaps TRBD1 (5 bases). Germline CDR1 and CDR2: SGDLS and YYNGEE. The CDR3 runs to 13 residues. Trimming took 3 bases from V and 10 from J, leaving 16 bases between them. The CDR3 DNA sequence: TGTGCCAGCAGCGCTGGCGGGGCTCTGTCCTACACCTTC. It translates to CASSAGGALSYTF.

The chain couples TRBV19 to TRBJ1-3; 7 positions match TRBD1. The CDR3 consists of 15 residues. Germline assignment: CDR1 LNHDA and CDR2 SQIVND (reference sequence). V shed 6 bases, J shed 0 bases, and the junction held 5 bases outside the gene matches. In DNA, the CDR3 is TGTGCCAGTAGCATAAGGACAGGCTCTGGAAACACCATATATTTT. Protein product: CASSIRTGSGNTIYF.

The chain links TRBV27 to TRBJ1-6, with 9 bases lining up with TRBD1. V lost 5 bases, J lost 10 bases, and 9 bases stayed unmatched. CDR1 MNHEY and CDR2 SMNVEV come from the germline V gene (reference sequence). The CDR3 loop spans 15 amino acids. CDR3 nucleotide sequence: TGTGCCAGCAGTCCGGGACCGGGACAGGGCTCACCCCTCCACTTT. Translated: CASSPGPGQGSPLHF.

The CDR3 DNA follows: TGTGCCAGCAGCTTGGGGACAGTCGCCTCCTACAATGAGCAGTTCTTC. Translating it yields CASSLGTVASYNEQFF. The rearrangement links TRBV5-4 to TRBJ2-1, with D possibly TRBD1 on 6 matching bases. CDR3 length: 16 residues. Germline CDR1 and CDR2: SGHNT and YYREEE (reference sequence). V lost 0 bases, J lost 0 bases, and 10 bases lay in between. Combining the CDR3 with reference TRBV5-4 and TRBJ2-1 gives the whole variable domain ETGVTQSPTHLIKTRGQQVTLRCSSQSGHNTVSWYQQALGQGPQFIFQYYREEENGRGNFPPRFSGLQFPNYSSELNVNALELDDSALYLCASSLGTVASYNEQFFGPGTRLTVL.

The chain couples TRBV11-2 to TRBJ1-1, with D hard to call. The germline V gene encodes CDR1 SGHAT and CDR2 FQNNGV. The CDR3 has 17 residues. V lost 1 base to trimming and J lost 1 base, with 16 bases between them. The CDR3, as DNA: TGTGCCAGCAGCTTAGGAGAGACATTGAGCCCGAACACTGAAGCTTTCTTT. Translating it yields CASSLGETLSPNTEAFF.

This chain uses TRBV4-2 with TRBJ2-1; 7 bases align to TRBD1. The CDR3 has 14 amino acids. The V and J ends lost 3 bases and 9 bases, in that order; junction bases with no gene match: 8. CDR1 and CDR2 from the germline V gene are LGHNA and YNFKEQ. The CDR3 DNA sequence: TGTGCCAGCAGCCAGAACACAGGGGTCGGTGAGCAGTTCTTC. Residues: CASSQNTGVGEQFF.

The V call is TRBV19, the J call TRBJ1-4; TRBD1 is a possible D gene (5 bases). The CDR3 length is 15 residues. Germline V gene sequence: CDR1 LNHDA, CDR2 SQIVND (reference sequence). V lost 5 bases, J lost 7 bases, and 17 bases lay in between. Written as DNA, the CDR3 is TGTGCCAGTAGTCCCCCCCAGGGCGGGATTGAAAAACTGTTTTTT. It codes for CASSPPQGGIEKLFF.

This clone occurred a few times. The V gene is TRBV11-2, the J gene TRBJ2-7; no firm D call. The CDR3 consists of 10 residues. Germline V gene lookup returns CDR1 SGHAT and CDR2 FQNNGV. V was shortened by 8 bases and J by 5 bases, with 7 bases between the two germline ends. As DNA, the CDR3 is TGTGCCAGCTCACTCAACGAGCAGTACTTC. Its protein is CASSLNEQYF.

CDR3 sequence (DNA): TGCGCCAGCAGTTTACAGGGGGCGCAAGACGGTGAGCAGTTCTTC. Protein: CASSLQGAQDGEQFF. This sequence joins TRBV5-1 and TRBJ2-1; 9 positions match TRBD1. Unmatched junction bases numbered 12, after V lost 5 bases and J lost 9 bases. CDR1 SGHRS and CDR2 YFSETQ come from the germline V gene. The CDR3 is 15 amino acids.

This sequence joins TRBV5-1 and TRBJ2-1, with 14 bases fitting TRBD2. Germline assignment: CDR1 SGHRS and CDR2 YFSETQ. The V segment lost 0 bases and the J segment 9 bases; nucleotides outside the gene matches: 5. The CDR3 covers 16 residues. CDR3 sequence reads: CASSLGSGLAGGEQFF. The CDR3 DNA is TGCGCCAGCAGCTTGGGATCAGGACTAGCGGGAGGTGAGCAGTTCTTC.

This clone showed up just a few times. The CDR3 nucleotides are TGTGCCAGCATCCGTGACAGATACAACACCGGGGAGCTGTTTTTT. It specifies CASIRDRYNTGELFF. This chain connects TRBV21-1 to TRBJ2-2; the table's D gene call, TRBD1, was not cross checked with the DNA. TRBV21-1 is described as a pseudogene. The CDR3 covers 15 residues.

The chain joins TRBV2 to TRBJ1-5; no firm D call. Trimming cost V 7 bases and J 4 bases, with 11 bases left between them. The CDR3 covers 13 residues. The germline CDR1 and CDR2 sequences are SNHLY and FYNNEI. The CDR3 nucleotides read TGTGCCAGCACCTCACTTCAAAATCAGCCCCAGCATTTT. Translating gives CASTSLQNQPQHF.

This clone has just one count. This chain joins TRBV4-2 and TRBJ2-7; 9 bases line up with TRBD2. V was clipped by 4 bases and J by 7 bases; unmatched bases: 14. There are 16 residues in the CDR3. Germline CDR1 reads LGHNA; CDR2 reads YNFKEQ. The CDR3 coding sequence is TGTGCCAGCAGCCGAACGGGAGCGGGAGGCAGGGAGGAGCAGTACTTC. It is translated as CASSRTGAGGREEQYF.